One sample yielded the 21 T cell receptor beta chains listed below, sequenced in a study of cytomegalovirus exposure and HLA in healthy donors. 60 Vbeta and 13 Jbeta primers were used in PCR. TCRdb's copy holds only in-frame clones and misses some; the assay was immunoSEQ multiplex PCR. The sample lists 75,000 or so clones, 74% occurring once. The specimen was PBMCs. The receptors originated from a woman aged 30 to 39 in good health and CMV-seropositive.

The V call is TRBV9, the J call TRBJ2-1; 10 bases are shared with TRBD2. V shed 0 bases and J 0 bases; nucleotides not matched to a gene: 9. The CDR3 is 19 residues long. CDR1 SGDLS and CDR2 YYNGEE come from the germline V gene. CDR3 sequence (DNA): TGTGCCAGCAGCGTAGGTGAGCGGGAGGGAATTTACTCCTACAATGAGCAGTTCTTC. Residues: CASSVGEREGIYSYNEQFF. Together with reference TRBV9 and TRBJ2-1, the CDR3 gives the full variable domain: DSGVTQTPKHLITATGQRVTLRCSPRSGDLSVYWYQQSLDQGLQFLIQYYNGEERAKGNILERFSAQQFPDLHSELNLSSLELGDSALYFCASSVGEREGIYSYNEQFFGPGTRLTVL.

This clone has a count of ten or more. The gene calls are TRBV6-5 and TRBJ1-4; no definite D call. The CDR3 totals 12 residues. The V end was cut by 6 bases, the J end by 4 bases, with 6 bases between. Germline values: CDR1 MNHEY, CDR2 SVGAGI. The CDR3 DNA is TGTGCCAGCAGCCACAGTAATGAAAAACTGTTTTTT. It codes for CASSHSNEKLFF.

This clone occurred a few times. The rearrangement links TRBV7-9 to TRBJ2-3, with 16 bases matching TRBD2. Germline CDR1 and CDR2: SEHNR and FQNEAQ (reference sequence). V lost 5 bases and J lost 3; bases outside the gene matches: 5. This CDR3 contains 17 residues. This chain's CDR3 is CASSLGLAGGPTDTQYF. The CDR3 DNA sequence: TGTGCCAGCAGCCTGGGACTAGCGGGAGGGCCGACAGATACGCAGTATTTT.

This chain joins TRBV7-6 and TRBJ2-6; the D gene is possibly TRBD2 (6 bases). Germline values: CDR1 SGHVS, CDR2 FNYEAQ. The CDR3 runs 16 residues. The V gene lost 8 bases and the J gene lost 3 bases, with 17 bases spanning the gap. The CDR3 region is CASGTQTGVGANVLTF. The CDR3 nucleotides are TGTGCCAGCGGTACCCAGACGGGAGTTGGGGCCAACGTCCTGACTTTC.

The rearrangement links TRBV7-2 to TRBJ1-1; D uncertain. In germline, CDR1 is SGHTA, CDR2 FQGNSA. The CDR3 runs to 14 residues. The ends were cut back, 0 bases at V and 1 base at J, with 6 bases in the middle. The DNA of the CDR3 is TGTGCCAGCAGCTTAGCAGGGAGGAACACTGAAGCTTTCTTT. Its translation is CASSLAGRNTEAFF.

The chain joins TRBV28 to TRBJ1-4; no definite D call. Germline CDR1 MDHEN, CDR2 SYDVKM. Between the trimmed V and J ends, which lost 6 bases and 8 bases, there was a span of 10 bases. The length of the CDR3 is 12 residues. The chain's CDR3 is CASSPYREKLFF. CDR3 nucleotide sequence: TGTGCCAGCAGCCCATATCGGGAAAAACTGTTTTTT.

The chain has TRBV14 and TRBJ2-1, with TRBD2 identical over 7 bases. The trim removed 0 bases at V and 6 bases at J, leaving 8 bases unmatched. Per germline, CDR1 SGHDN and CDR2 FVKESK. This CDR3 has 16 residues. The CDR3 here is CASSQDWGRASNEQFF. In nucleotides, the CDR3 is TGTGCCAGCAGCCAAGATTGGGGGAGGGCCAGCAATGAGCAGTTCTTC.

This sequence joins TRBV29-1 and TRBJ2-3, with D maybe TRBD1 (5 bases). Trimming pared 4 bases from V and 1 base from J, leaving 9 bases between. The CDR3 contains 13 residues. Germline V lookup: CDR1 SQVTM, CDR2 ANQGSEA. The CDR3 reads CSVGPQGTDTQYF. The CDR3 DNA sequence: TGCAGCGTTGGGCCACAGGGCACAGATACGCAGTATTTT.

This clone has only a few counts. The chain combines TRBV6-1 with TRBJ2-1; D possibly corresponds to TRBD2 (5 bases). The CDR3 extends over 13 amino acids. Germline-derived CDR1 and CDR2 are MNHNS and SASEGT. Trimming stripped 7 bases from V and 6 bases from J, with 13 bases between. The CDR3 reads CASTPRGANEQFF. DNA for the CDR3: TGTGCCAGCACCCCCCGGGGAGCCAATGAGCAGTTCTTC.

The rearrangement uses TRBV7-3 and TRBJ1-1; no reliable D call. CDR3 length: 13 residues. Germline V CDR1 and CDR2: SGHTA, FQGTGA. Trimming took 5 bases from V and 3 from J, leaving 10 bases between them. CDR3 residues: CASSLVADTEAFF. The CDR3 DNA reads TGTGCCAGCAGCCTAGTGGCTGACACTGAAGCTTTCTTT.

The chain joins TRBV6-6 to TRBJ1-2, with unresolved D. Germline V gene sequence: CDR1 MNHNY, CDR2 SVGAGI (reference sequence). Trimming pared 2 bases from V and 3 bases from J, leaving 10 bases between. The CDR3 sequence is 14 residues long. CDR3 DNA: TGTGCCAGCAGTTACGAACGGCGGGACTATGGCTACACCTTC. The encoded protein is CASSYERRDYGYTF.

The chain couples TRBV19 to TRBJ1-1, with D maybe TRBD1 (5 bases). V lost 1 base, J lost 2 bases, and 8 bases lay in between. The CDR3 runs 14 residues. The germline gives CDR1 LNHDA, CDR2 SQIVND (reference sequence). The chain's CDR3 is CASSIGQTNTEAFF. Written as DNA, the CDR3 is TGTGCCAGTAGTATAGGACAGACCAACACTGAAGCTTTCTTT.

The chain is built from TRBV29-1 and TRBJ2-7; 7 nucleotides agree with TRBD2. Trimming at V came to 6 bases and at J to 3 bases, leaving 5 bases not matched to a gene. The CDR3 runs 12 residues. Germline CDR1 is SQVTM and CDR2 is ANQGSEA. This CDR3 is CSVLLAYYEQYF. CDR3 nucleotide sequence: TGCAGCGTCCTACTAGCGTACTACGAGCAGTACTTC.

This chain links TRBV5-4 with TRBJ2-7; 7 nucleotides align to TRBD1. Germline V gene lookup returns CDR1 SGHNT and CDR2 YYREEE (reference sequence). V lost 4 bases, J lost 1 base, and 5 bases stayed unmatched. The CDR3 runs 14 residues. CDR3 region: CASSPGQTSYEQYF. CDR3 bases: TGTGCCAGCAGCCCGGGACAGACTTCCTACGAGCAGTACTTC.

This clone appeared a single time. The chain joins TRBV14 to TRBJ1-2; D uncertain. This CDR3 comprises 15 residues. Looked up from germline, CDR1 is SGHDN and CDR2 is FVKESK. Trimming shortened V by 2 bases and J by 2 bases, and 12 bases separated the two germline ends. CDR3 sequence (DNA): TGTGCCAGCAGCCAAACGATGGAGTGGAACTATGGCTACACCTTC. It translates to CASSQTMEWNYGYTF.

The chain combines TRBV6-4 with TRBJ2-1; D ambiguous. Per germline, CDR1 MRHNA and CDR2 SNTAGT. V lost 2 bases to trimming and J lost 0 bases, with 11 bases between them. This CDR3 spans 16 amino acids. CDR3 bases: TGTGCCAGCAGTGACACTTATGTATCCTCCTACAATGAGCAGTTCTTC. Protein sequence: CASSDTYVSSYNEQFF.

The V and J genes are TRBV18 and TRBJ1-2; possible D gene TRBD1, 5 bases. Germline V gene sequence: CDR1 KGHSH, CDR2 LQKENI. V lost 4 bases to trimming and J lost 6 bases, with 15 bases between them. The CDR3 is 14 residues long. The CDR3 region has the DNA TGTGCCAGCTCACACCGGGACGGAGGGAATGGCTACACCTTC. It encodes CASSHRDGGNGYTF.

This chain uses TRBV28 with TRBJ1-4, with 7 bases matching TRBD1. The CDR3 contains 14 residues. With 4 bases clipped from V and 2 bases from J, the junction kept 1 base outside the gene matches. Germline loops: CDR1 MDHEN, CDR2 SYDVKM. The CDR3 coding sequence is TGTGCCAGCAGTTCAGGGGGTACTAATGAAAAACTGTTTTTT. Translated, it gives CASSSGGTNEKLFF.

V gene TRBV20-1 combines with J gene TRBJ2-1, with D perhaps TRBD1 (6 bases). CDR1 DFQATT and CDR2 SNEGSKA come from the germline V gene (reference sequence). V lost 8 bases to trimming and J lost 5 bases, with 10 bases between them. The CDR3 has 11 residues. As DNA, the CDR3 is TGCAGTAATCAGGGGAACAATGAGCAGTTCTTC. Translation: CSNQGNNEQFF.

The CDR3 spells CAIGEGVNYEQYF. CDR3 DNA: TGTGCCATCGGGGAGGGCGTGAACTACGAGCAGTACTTC. The chain carries TRBV10-3 and TRBJ2-7; 7 positions match TRBD2. The trim removed 8 bases at V and 3 bases at J, leaving 7 bases unmatched. Germline V gene data show CDR1 as ENHRY and CDR2 as SYGVKD. The CDR3 has 13 residues.

Here the CDR3 reads CASSFGNTEAFF. CDR3 nucleotides: TGTGCCAGCAGTTTCGGGAACACTGAAGCTTTCTTT. The V gene is TRBV7-6, the J gene TRBJ1-1; D gene ambiguous. V was pared by 6 bases and J by 1 base, with 6 bases between. This CDR3 has 12 amino acids. CDR1 is SGHVS and CDR2 is FNYEAQ in the germline V gene.